This T cell receptor beta chain was recorded in a study of molecular identifiers for immune sequencing clone quantification. With listed TCR primers and previously described methods, bulk TCR libraries were prepared. A single record per CDR3 protein comes from TCRdb applying MiXCR to the PCR reads. The sample has roughly 630,000 distinct CDR3 sequences; over 25% are singletons. This clonotype was seen repeatedly, ten times or more. Antigen: not known. Study results and caveats: Clones with over 20 RNA copies captured over 99% of effector molecules but under 1% of naive ones.

The CDR3 is made up of 15 amino acids. V lost 0 bases to trimming and J lost 0 bases, with 7 bases between them. Germline loops: CDR1 SGHRS, CDR2 YFSETQ. Sequenced input: naive CD8+ T cells from blood, with Jurkat cell RNA spiked in. Subset of the sample: FACS-sorted CD8+CD4-CCR7+CD45RA+ naive T cells. This TCR derives from a human donor in good health. Some libraries in this study had Jurkat cell RNA spiked in. The chain couples TRBV5-1 to TRBJ1-3; the D is unclear. CDR3 sequence: CASSLGDASGNTIYF. The DNA of the CDR3 is TGCGCCAGCAGCTTGGGGGATGCCTCTGGAAACACCATATATTTT.